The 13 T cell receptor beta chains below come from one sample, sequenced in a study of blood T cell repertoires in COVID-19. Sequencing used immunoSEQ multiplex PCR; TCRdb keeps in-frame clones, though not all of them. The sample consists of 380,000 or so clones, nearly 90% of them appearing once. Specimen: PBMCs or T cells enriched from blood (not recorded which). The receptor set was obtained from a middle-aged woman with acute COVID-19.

CDR3 region: CASSPPGLGTGDGEQYF. CDR3 in DNA: TGTGCCAGCAGTCCACCGGGATTAGGGACAGGGGACGGCGAGCAGTACTTC. The chain carries TRBV6-4 and TRBJ2-7; TRBD1 matches 10 bases. V was clipped by 5 bases and J by 6 bases; unmatched bases: 16. The CDR3 runs to 17 residues. CDR1 is MRHNA and CDR2 is SNTAGT in the germline V gene.

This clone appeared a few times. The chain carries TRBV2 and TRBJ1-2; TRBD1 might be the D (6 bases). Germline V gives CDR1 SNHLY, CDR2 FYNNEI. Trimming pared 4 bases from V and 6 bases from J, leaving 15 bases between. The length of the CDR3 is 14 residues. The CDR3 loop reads CASSVTAGGDGYTF. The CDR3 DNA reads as TGTGCCAGCAGTGTAACGGCTGGGGGCGATGGCTACACCTTC.

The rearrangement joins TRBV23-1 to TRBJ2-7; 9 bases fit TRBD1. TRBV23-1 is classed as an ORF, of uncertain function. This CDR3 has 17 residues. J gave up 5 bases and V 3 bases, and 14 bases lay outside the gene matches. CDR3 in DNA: TGCGCCAGCAGTCATTGTCCTTCGGGACAGGGTTTCCACGAGCAGTACTTC. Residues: CASSHCPSGQGFHEQYF.

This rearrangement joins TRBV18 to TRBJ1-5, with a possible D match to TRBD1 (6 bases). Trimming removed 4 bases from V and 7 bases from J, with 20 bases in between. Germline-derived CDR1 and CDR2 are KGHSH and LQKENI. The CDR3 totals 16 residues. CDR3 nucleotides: TGTGCCAGCTCACTCAGTCGAGTACAGGGAGGGCAGCCCCAGCATTTT. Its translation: CASSLSRVQGGQPQHF.

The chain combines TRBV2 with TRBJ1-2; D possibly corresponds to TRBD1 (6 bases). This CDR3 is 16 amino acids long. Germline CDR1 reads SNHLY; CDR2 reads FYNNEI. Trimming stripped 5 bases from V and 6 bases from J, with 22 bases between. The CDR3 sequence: CASSPQSPGARDGYTF. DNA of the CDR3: TGTGCCAGCAGTCCTCAATCACCAGGGGCCCGGGATGGCTACACCTTC. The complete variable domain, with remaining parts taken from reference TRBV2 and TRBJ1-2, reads EPEVTQTPSHQVTQMGQEVILRCVPISNHLYFYWYRQILGQKVEFLVSFYNNEISEKSEIFDDQFSVERPDGSNFTLKIRSTKLEDSAMYFCASSPQSPGARDGYTFGSGTRLTVV.

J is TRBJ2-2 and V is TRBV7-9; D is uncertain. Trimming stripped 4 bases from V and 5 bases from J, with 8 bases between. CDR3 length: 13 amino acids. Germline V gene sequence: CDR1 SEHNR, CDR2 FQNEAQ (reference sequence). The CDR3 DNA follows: TGTGCCAGCAGCTCTTCAGGAACCGGGGAGCTGTTTTTT. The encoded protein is CASSSSGTGELFF.

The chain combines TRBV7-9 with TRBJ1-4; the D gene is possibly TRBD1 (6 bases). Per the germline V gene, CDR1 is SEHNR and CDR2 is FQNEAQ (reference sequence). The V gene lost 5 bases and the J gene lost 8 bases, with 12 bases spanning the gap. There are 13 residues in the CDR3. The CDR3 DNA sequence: TGTGCCAGCAGCCCAACCGGGACAGAAAAACTGTTTTTT. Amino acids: CASSPTGTEKLFF.

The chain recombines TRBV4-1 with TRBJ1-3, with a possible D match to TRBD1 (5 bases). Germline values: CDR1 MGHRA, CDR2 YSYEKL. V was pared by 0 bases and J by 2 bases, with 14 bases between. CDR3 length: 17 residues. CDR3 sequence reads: CASSQEPNSGTGNTIYF. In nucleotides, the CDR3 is TGCGCCAGCAGCCAAGAGCCGAATTCAGGGACTGGAAACACCATATATTTT.

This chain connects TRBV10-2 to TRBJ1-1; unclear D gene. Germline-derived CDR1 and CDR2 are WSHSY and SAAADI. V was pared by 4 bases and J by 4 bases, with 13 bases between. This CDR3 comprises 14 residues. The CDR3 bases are TGCGCCAGCAGTGCGGGGAGCTTGACCACTGAAGCTTTCTTT. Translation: CASSAGSLTTEAFF.

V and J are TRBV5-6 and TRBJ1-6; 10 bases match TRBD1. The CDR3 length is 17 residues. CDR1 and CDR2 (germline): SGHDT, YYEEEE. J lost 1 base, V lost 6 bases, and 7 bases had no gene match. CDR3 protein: CASKNRDRGSYNSPLHF. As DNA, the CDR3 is TGTGCCAGCAAGAACCGGGACAGGGGTTCCTATAATTCACCCCTCCACTTT.

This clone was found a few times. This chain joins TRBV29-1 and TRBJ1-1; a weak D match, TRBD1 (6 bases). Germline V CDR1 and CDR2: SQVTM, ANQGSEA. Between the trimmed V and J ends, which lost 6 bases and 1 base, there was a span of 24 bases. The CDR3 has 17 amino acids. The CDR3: CSVHKPPGDRRNTEAFF. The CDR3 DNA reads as TGCAGCGTCCATAAACCGCCAGGGGATAGAAGGAACACTGAAGCTTTCTTT.

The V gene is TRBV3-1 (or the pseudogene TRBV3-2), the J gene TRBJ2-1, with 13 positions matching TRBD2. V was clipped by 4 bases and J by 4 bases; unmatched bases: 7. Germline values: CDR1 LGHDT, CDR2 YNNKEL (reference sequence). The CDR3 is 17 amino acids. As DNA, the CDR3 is TGTGCCAGCAGCCTGCGGACTAGCGGGGGAGTATACAATGAGCAGTTCTTC. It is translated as CASSLRTSGGVYNEQFF.

This chain's CDR3 is CAIGGRLYNEQFF. The CDR3 nucleotides read TGTGCCATCGGAGGGAGATTATACAATGAGCAGTTCTTC. J is TRBJ2-1 and V is TRBV10-3; perhaps TRBD2 as D (6 bases). CDR3 length: 13 residues. Between the trimmed V and J ends, which lost 8 bases and 4 bases, there was a span of 12 bases. Germline loops: CDR1 ENHRY, CDR2 SYGVKD.